One and the same sample provided the 4 T cell receptor beta chains below, sequenced in a study of blood T cell repertoires in COVID-19. Data came from immunoSEQ multiplex PCR; TCRdb stores just in-frame clones and leaves some out. The data contain 250,000 to 350,000 clones, 75% to 90% of them singletons. Sequencing used peripheral blood. The receptor set was obtained from a man between 18 and 29 years old with active or convalescent COVID-19.

V and J are TRBV18 and TRBJ2-3; a possible D gene is TRBD2 (6 bases). The germline V gene encodes CDR1 KGHSH and CDR2 LQKENI. V lost 2 bases and J 5 bases, leaving 14 bases between the germline ends. The CDR3 covers 15 residues. The CDR3 coding sequence is TGTGCCAGCTCACCAAAGGGACTCGCTCAAGATACGCAGTATTTT. It codes for CASSPKGLAQDTQYF.

The table lists this clone with a few counts. The J gene is TRBJ1-4, the V gene TRBV7-2; 7 bases map to TRBD1. With 1 base clipped from V and 0 bases from J, the junction kept 5 bases outside the gene matches. This CDR3 has 17 amino acids. The germline V gene encodes CDR1 SGHTA and CDR2 FQGNSA. As DNA, the CDR3 is TGTGCCAGCAGCTTAGAGAGGACAGGAGCAACTAATGAAAAACTGTTTTTT. Protein sequence: CASSLERTGATNEKLFF. Full variable domain (rest looked up from reference TRBV7-2 and TRBJ1-4): GAGVSQSPSNKVTEKGKDVELRCDPISGHTALYWYRQSLGQGLEFLIYFQGNSAPDKSGLPSDRFSAERTGGSVSTLTIQRTQQEDSAVYLCASSLERTGATNEKLFFGSGTQLSVL.

The V call is TRBV13, the J call TRBJ2-1, with 14 bases that match TRBD2. This CDR3 is built from 18 residues. V trimming: 5 bases; J trimming: 2 bases; junction bases outside the gene matches: 8. Germline CDR1 is PRHDT and CDR2 is FYEKMQ (reference sequence). CDR3 amino acids: CASSHLGLAGETYNEQFF. The CDR3 nucleotides are TGTGCCAGCAGCCACTTGGGACTAGCGGGAGAGACCTACAATGAGCAGTTCTTC.

The chain carries TRBV15 and TRBJ2-1, with 14 bases identical to TRBD2. The CDR3 spans 16 residues. Per germline, CDR1 LNHNV and CDR2 YYDKDF (reference sequence). Trimming removed 5 bases from V and 10 bases from J; junction bases left unmatched: 10. CDR3 residues: CATSRSPGTSGGEQFF. The CDR3 nucleotides are TGTGCCACCAGCCGATCCCCCGGGACTAGCGGGGGCGAGCAGTTCTTC.